This TCR beta chain came from a study of shared clonotypes between healthy human individuals. Overall study findings and caveats: Incomplete sequencing of sorted subsets was indicated by rarefaction despite large depth. Depth of sequencing was expected to influence donor clonotype sharing. Tissue TCR repertoires likely differ from these blood-only repertoires.

Clones were sequenced by immunoSEQ multiplex PCR, and TCRdb holds only the in-frame ones, with some missing. The sample includes about 680,000 clones, about 91% of them seen just once. Notes on this clone: Its antigen is undetermined.

After removal of 7 bases from V and 1 base from J, the junction contained 11 bases not matched to a gene. The CDR3 runs to 16 residues. Germline loops: CDR1 LNHDA, CDR2 SQIVND (reference sequence). CD8 cells regarded as naive lacked CD45RO, were positively chosen for CCR7, and omitted terminally differentiated effector memory CD45RA+ cells. This chain links TRBV19 with TRBJ2-3; TRBD1 matches 7 bases. This clonotype was sampled from a young man in good health. The sample was naive CD8+ T cells sorted from blood. The CDR3 coding sequence is TGTGCCAGTACTTTTCCGACCGGGACAGGCACAGATACGCAGTATTTT. Amino acid sequence: CASTFPTGTGTDTQYF.